These T cell receptor beta chains were read from a single sample in a study of CD8 T cells in ankylosing spondylitis. Each CDR3 protein is one row after TCRdb ran MiXCR on the 5' RACE reads. This sample has roughly 180,000 distinct CDR3 sequences, with roughly 10% found just once. The sample was blood, either unsorted or a sorted T cell fraction (not recorded which). Source of these receptors: a male donor with ankylosing spondylitis or in good health (not recorded which). CDR3s include the opening cysteine and the closing phenylalanine or tryptophan. Each record gives: clone size, V gene, D gene, J gene, CDR3 DNA, CDR3 protein. D genes are given only for firm matches. Size tells how often a clone was seen (once, few, many) or the class of an expanded clone, and some rows leave it out.

clone_size: many
v_call: TRBV3-1
d_call: .
j_call: TRBJ2-1
cdr3_nt: TGTGCCAGCAGCCAATCCGGTACTAGCAAGGATGAGCAGTTCTTC
cdr3_aa: CASSQSGTSKDEQFF

clone_size: many
v_call: TRBV11-2
d_call: .
j_call: TRBJ1-2
cdr3_nt: TGTGCCAGCAGCTTATTTATATCTGGTCGGGGGAAAGCTAACTATGGCTACACCTTC
cdr3_aa: CASSLFISGRGKANYGYTF

clone_size: many
v_call: TRBV27
d_call: TRBD2
j_call: TRBJ2-1
cdr3_nt: TGTGCCAGCAGTCTCACCGGGACTAACCACAATGAGCAGTTCTTC
cdr3_aa: CASSLTGTNHNEQFF

clone_size: many
v_call: TRBV29-1
d_call: .
j_call: TRBJ2-1
cdr3_nt: TGCAGCGTTGACTGGAGATCTGGAACCAGGGGTGAGCAGTTCTTC
cdr3_aa: CSVDWRSGTRGEQFF

clone_size: few
v_call: TRBV7-9
d_call: .
j_call: TRBJ1-5
cdr3_nt: TGTGCCAGCAGCTTCGGCAGCTATAGCAATCAGCCCCAGCATTTT
cdr3_aa: CASSFGSYSNQPQHF

clone_size: many
v_call: TRBV5-1
d_call: .
j_call: TRBJ2-3
cdr3_nt: TGCGCCAGCAGCTTGTCTCCCGGACTTGGCACAGATACGCAGTATTTT
cdr3_aa: CASSLSPGLGTDTQYF

clone_size: many
v_call: TRBV20-1
d_call: TRBD2
j_call: TRBJ2-4
cdr3_nt: TGCAGTGCTAGACCGCCCGCGGGGGGGCAAAACATTCAGTACTTC
cdr3_aa: CSARPPAGGQNIQYF

clone_size: many
v_call: TRBV6-4
d_call: .
j_call: TRBJ2-1
cdr3_nt: TGTGCCAGCAGTGACTCAACGGGAAGGGACAATGAGCAGTTCTTC
cdr3_aa: CASSDSTGRDNEQFF

clone_size: many
v_call: TRBV27
d_call: TRBD2
j_call: TRBJ2-3
cdr3_nt: TGTGCCAGCAGTCCTCCTGGACTAGCGGGAGATACGCAGTATTTT
cdr3_aa: CASSPPGLAGDTQYF

clone_size: many
v_call: TRBV20-1
d_call: TRBD2
j_call: TRBJ2-7
cdr3_nt: TGCAGTGCTCGGTCGGTACTAGCGGGAGCTTACGAGCAGTACTTC
cdr3_aa: CSARSVLAGAYEQYF

clone_size: few
v_call: TRBV7-9
d_call: .
j_call: TRBJ1-4
cdr3_nt: TGTGCCAGCAGCCCGCGATCTGGGGAGGAAAAACTGTTTTTT
cdr3_aa: CASSPRSGEEKLFF

clone_size: many
v_call: TRBV20-1
d_call: .
j_call: TRBJ2-1
cdr3_nt: TGCAGTGCTCCCCGACTAGTTGGTGAGCAGTTCTTC
cdr3_aa: CSAPRLVGEQFF

clone_size: many
v_call: TRBV27
d_call: .
j_call: TRBJ1-2
cdr3_nt: TGTGCCAGCAGCCTTTACCAGGGAGTTAGCTATGGCTACACCTTC
cdr3_aa: CASSLYQGVSYGYTF

clone_size: few
v_call: TRBV6-2/TRBV6-3
d_call: TRBD1
j_call: TRBJ1-1
cdr3_nt: TGTGCCAGCAGTTCGGGACAGGGCGACCCATTGAAACCCCTGAATAGGGCAGCTTTCTTT
cdr3_aa: CASSSGQGDPLKPLNRAAFF

clone_size: few
v_call: TRBV3-1
d_call: TRBD2
j_call: TRBJ2-5
cdr3_nt: TGTGCCAGCAGCCATGTCTTGGGGAGGGCTTACCAAGAGACCCAGTACTTC
cdr3_aa: CASSHVLGRAYQETQYF

clone_size: many
v_call: TRBV12-3/TRBV12-4
d_call: .
j_call: TRBJ1-5
cdr3_nt: TGTGCCAGCAGCTACGGACCAAGAGGTCAGCCCCAGCATTTT
cdr3_aa: CASSYGPRGQPQHF

clone_size: many
v_call: TRBV6-1
d_call: .
j_call: TRBJ1-3
cdr3_nt: TGTGCCAGCAGCGGATCAGGGGTTGCTGGAAACACCATATATTTT
cdr3_aa: CASSGSGVAGNTIYF

clone_size: few
v_call: TRBV19
d_call: .
j_call: TRBJ2-1
cdr3_nt: TGTGCCAGTATAGTCTTGGAGGCGGTGGGGGTCTACAATGAGCAGTTCTTC
cdr3_aa: CASIVLEAVGVYNEQFF

clone_size: .
v_call: TRBV6-5
d_call: TRBD1
j_call: TRBJ1-4
cdr3_nt: TGTGCCAGCAGTTACGGACAGGGCTATAATGAAAAACTGTTTTTT
cdr3_aa: CASSYGQGYNEKLFF

clone_size: .
v_call: TRBV28
d_call: TRBD1
j_call: TRBJ2-7
cdr3_nt: TGTGCCAGCAGTTTGGGAGACAGGGAATTCCACGAGCAGTACTTC
cdr3_aa: CASSLGDREFHEQYF

clone_size: many
v_call: TRBV25-1
d_call: .
j_call: TRBJ1-4
cdr3_nt: TGTGCCAGCACCCTATCAGGGACTGAGGAAAAACTGTTTTTT
cdr3_aa: CASTLSGTEEKLFF

clone_size: few
v_call: TRBV5-1
d_call: TRBD1
j_call: TRBJ2-7
cdr3_nt: TGCGCCAGCAGCGAGACAGGGTTCCGTTCCTACGAGCAGTACTTC
cdr3_aa: CASSETGFRSYEQYF

clone_size: many
v_call: TRBV20-1
d_call: .
j_call: TRBJ1-2
cdr3_nt: TGCAGTGCTAGGTCTATTTGGGGAGGCTATGGCTACACCTTC
cdr3_aa: CSARSIWGGYGYTF

clone_size: .
v_call: TRBV7-8
d_call: TRBD1
j_call: TRBJ2-3
cdr3_nt: TGTGCCAGCAGCGCTGCCGGGACAGGGGGATACCGTACGCAGTATTTT
cdr3_aa: CASSAAGTGGYRTQYF

clone_size: .
v_call: TRBV7-9
d_call: .
j_call: TRBJ1-5
cdr3_nt: TGTGCCAGCAGCGCAGGATGGAATCAGCCCCAGCATTTT
cdr3_aa: CASSAGWNQPQHF